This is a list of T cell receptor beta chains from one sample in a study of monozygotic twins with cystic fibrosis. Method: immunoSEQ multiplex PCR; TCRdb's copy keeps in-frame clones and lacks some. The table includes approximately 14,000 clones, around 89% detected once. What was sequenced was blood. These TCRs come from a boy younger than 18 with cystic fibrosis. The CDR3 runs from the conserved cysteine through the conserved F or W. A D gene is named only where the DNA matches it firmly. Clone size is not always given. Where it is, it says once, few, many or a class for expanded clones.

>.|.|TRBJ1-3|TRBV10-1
TGCGCCAGCAGTGAGTCGATCGGGGGGAATTACGGAAACACCATATATTTT
CASSESIGGNYGNTIYF
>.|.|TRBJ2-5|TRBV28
TGTGCCAGCAGTCCCCCCCATGAGACCCAGTACTTC
CASSPPHETQYF
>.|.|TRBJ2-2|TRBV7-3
TGTGCCAGCAGCACCACCCCCGGCGGTGGGAGGTTCAACGGGGAGCTGTTTTTT
CASSTTPGGGRFNGELFF
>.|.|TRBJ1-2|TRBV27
TGTGCCAGCAGTTCTGGGGGCAGCTATGGCTACACCTTC
CASSSGGSYGYTF
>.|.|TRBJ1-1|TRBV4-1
TGCGCCAGCAGCCAACCCCTAGGGCGGAACACTGAAGCTTTCTTT
CASSQPLGRNTEAFF
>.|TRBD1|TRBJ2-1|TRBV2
TGTGCCAGCAGTGAAGCCCACGGACAGGGTCGGTATGAGCAGTTCTTC
CASSEAHGQGRYEQFF
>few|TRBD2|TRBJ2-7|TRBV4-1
TGCGCCAGCAGCCAACCCCTAGCGGGGACCTACGAGCAGTACTTC
CASSQPLAGTYEQYF
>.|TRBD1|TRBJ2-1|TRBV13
TGTGCCAGCAGCTTGGAAACACAGGGGGCGCTGGTCAATGAGCAGTTCTTC
CASSLETQGALVNEQFF
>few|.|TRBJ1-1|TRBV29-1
TGCAGCGTTGATCTTGGACAGACTGAAGCTTTCTTT
CSVDLGQTEAFF
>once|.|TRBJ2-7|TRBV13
TGTGCCAGCAGCTTAGAGTCCTACGAGCAGTACTTC
CASSLESYEQYF
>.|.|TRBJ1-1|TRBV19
TGTGCCAGTAGCCAGGGCCAATGGACGAACACTGAAGCTTTCTTT
CASSQGQWTNTEAFF
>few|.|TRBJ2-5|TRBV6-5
TGTGCCAGCAGCACATTAAACAAAGAGACCCAGTACTTC
CASSTLNKETQYF
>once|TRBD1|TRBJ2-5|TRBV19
TGTGCCAGTAGTACCCTTTCTTACAGGGGCTCCCAAGAGACCCAGTACTTC
CASSTLSYRGSQETQYF
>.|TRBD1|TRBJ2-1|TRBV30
TGTGCCTGGAGTGTATTGGGACAGGGGTCGGGTGAGCAGTTCTTC
CAWSVLGQGSGEQFF
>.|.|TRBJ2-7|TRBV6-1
TGTGCCAGCAGTGTCACTGGTTCTAACTACGAGCAGTACTTC
CASSVTGSNYEQYF
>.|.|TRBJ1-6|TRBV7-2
TGTGCCAGCAGCTTAGGAGGGATTTATAATTCACCCCTCCACTTT
CASSLGGIYNSPLHF
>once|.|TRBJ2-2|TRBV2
TGTGCCAGCAGCATCACCTGGGAGCTGTTTTTT
CASSITWELFF